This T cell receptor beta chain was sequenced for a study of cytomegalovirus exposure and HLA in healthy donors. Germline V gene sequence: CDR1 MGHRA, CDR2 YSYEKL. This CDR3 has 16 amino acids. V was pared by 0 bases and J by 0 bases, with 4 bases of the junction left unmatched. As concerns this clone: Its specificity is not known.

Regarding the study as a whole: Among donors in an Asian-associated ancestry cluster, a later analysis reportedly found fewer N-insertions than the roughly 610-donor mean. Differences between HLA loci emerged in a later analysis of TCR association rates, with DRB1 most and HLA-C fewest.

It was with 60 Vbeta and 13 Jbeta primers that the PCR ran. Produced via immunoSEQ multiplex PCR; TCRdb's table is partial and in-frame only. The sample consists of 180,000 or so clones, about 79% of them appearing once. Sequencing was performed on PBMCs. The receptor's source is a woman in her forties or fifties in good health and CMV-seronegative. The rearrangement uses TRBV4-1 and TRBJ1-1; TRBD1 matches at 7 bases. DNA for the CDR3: TGCGCCAGCAGCCAAGAACAGGGGTGGTTGAACACTGAAGCTTTCTTT. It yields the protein CASSQEQGWLNTEAFF.